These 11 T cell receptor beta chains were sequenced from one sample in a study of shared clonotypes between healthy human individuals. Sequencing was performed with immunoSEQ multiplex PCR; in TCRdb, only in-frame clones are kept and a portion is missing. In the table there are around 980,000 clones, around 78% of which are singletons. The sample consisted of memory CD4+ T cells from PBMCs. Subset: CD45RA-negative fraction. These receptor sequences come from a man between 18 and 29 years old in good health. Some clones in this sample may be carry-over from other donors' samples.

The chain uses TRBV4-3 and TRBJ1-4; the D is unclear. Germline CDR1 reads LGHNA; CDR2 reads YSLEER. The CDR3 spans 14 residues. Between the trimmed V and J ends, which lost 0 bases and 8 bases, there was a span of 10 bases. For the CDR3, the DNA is TGCGCCAGCAGCCAAGATACCGGACGAGAAAAACTGTTTTTT. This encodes CASSQDTGREKLFF.

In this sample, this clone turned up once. As DNA, the CDR3 is TGTGCCAGCAGCGTAGACCCGGTCGTATTGGGCGGGGAGCTGTTTTTT. It specifies CASSVDPVVLGGELFF. V and J are TRBV9 and TRBJ2-2; D unresolved. The germline V and J ends were trimmed by 0 bases and 7 bases, with 16 bases remaining between them. This CDR3 spans 16 amino acids. The germline V gene encodes CDR1 SGDLS and CDR2 YYNGEE.

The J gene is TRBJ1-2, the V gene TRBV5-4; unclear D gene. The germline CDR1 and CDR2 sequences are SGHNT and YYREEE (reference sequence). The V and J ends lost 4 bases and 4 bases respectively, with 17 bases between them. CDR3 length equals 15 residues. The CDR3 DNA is TGTGCCAGCAGCCTCGCGCCCGACCAAGGCTATGGCTACACCTTC. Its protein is CASSLAPDQGYGYTF.

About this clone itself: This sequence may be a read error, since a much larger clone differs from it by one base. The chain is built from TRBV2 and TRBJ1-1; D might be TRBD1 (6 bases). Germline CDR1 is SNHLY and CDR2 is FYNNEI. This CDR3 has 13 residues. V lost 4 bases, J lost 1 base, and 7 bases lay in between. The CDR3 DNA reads TGTGCCAGCAGTGGAGGGGGGAACACTGAAGCTTTCTTT. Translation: CASSGGGNTEAFF.

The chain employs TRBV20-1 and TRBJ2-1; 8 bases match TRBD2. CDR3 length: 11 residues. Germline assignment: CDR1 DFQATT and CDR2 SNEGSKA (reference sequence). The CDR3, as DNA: TGCAGCGTCGGAGCGGGAGAGGAGCAGTTCTTC. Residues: CSVGAGEEQFF.

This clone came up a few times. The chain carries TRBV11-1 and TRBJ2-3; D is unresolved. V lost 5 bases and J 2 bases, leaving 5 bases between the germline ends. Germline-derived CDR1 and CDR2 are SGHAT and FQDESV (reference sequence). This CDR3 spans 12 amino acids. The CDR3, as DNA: TGTGCCAGCAGCAGCGTCACAGATACGCAGTATTTT. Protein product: CASSSVTDTQYF.

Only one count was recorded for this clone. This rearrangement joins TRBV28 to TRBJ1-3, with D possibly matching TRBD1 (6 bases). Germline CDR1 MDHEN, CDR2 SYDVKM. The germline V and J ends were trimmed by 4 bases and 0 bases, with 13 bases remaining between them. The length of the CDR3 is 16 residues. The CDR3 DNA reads TGTGCCAGCAGTTCCGGGACATCACGCTCTGGAAACACCATATATTTT. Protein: CASSSGTSRSGNTIYF.

The CDR3 bases are TGTGCCAGCAGCGGGACAGGGAGAAACACCGGGGAGCTGTTTTTT. Translating it yields CASSGTGRNTGELFF. The chain is built from TRBV13 and TRBJ2-2; 9 nucleotides line up with TRBD1. The J segment lost 2 bases and the V segment lost 5 bases, leaving 3 bases of the junction unmatched. CDR3 size: 15 residues. Germline assignment: CDR1 PRHDT and CDR2 FYEKMQ (reference sequence).

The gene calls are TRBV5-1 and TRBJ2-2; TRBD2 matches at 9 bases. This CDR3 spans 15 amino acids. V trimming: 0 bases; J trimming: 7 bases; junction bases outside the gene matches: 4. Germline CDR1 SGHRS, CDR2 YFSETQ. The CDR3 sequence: CASSLVVAGDGELFF. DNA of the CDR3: TGCGCCAGCAGCTTGGTAGTAGCGGGAGACGGGGAGCTGTTTTTT.

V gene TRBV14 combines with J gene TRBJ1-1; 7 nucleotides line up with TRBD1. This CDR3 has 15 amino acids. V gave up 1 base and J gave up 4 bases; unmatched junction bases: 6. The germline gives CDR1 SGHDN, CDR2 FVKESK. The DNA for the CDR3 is TGTGCCAGCAGCCAAGCCTATACAGGGGCCACTGAAGCTTTCTTT. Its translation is CASSQAYTGATEAFF.

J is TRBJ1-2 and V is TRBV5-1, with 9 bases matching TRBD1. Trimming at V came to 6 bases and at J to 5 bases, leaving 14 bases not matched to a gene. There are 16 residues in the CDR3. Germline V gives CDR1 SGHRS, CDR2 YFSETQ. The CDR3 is CASTSDPGQGGYGYTF. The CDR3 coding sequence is TGCGCCAGCACTTCGGACCCGGGACAGGGAGGGTATGGCTACACCTTC.